This T cell receptor (beta chain) was recovered during a study of blood T cell repertoires in COVID-19. Study details: Samples taken during acute and convalescent COVID-19 were collected in the United States, Italy and Spain. T cells, B-cell-depleted T cells, or PBMCs provided the cDNA or gDNA that served as material.

From germline, CDR1 is MNHEY and CDR2 SVGAGI. V shed 0 bases and J shed 5 bases, with 16 bases lying between them. The CDR3 has 16 amino acids. Per the original methods: Reference gene primer amplification yielded estimated nucleated cell counts. Measured with immunoSEQ multiplex PCR; TCRdb has only the in-frame clones, and not every one. V and J calls and clone size come straight from that table; D and trimming were deduced from the DNA. The table lists some 150,000 clones, roughly 79% of them singletons, with roughly 8.3% in the top ten. The chain combines TRBV6-5 with TRBJ1-2, with D tentatively TRBD1 (5 bases). The clonotype comes from a human donor with acute or convalescent COVID-19. The donor label of this sample is uncertain. Sequenced input: peripheral blood. This CDR3 is CASSYSVGGTAYGYTF. In nucleotides, the CDR3 is TGTGCCAGCAGTTACTCGGTCGGCGGGACCGCGTATGGCTACACCTTC.